The entry that follows covers one T cell receptor beta chain sequence. The record originates from a study of spatial heterogeneity in lung cancer. Study context: Consistently, beta-chain sequences turned up in larger numbers than alpha-chain sequences did.

V lost 6 bases and J lost 5, with 16 bases in between. Germline assignment: CDR1 SGHVS and CDR2 FQNEAQ. The CDR3 runs 14 residues. Described time point: sample taken at primary tumor resection. Researchers sequenced whole RNA taken from tumor, nontumor lung or frozen PBMC without sorting. TCRdb fed the 5' RACE reads into MiXCR, producing one record per CDR3 protein. The sample holds about 47,000 distinct CDR3 sequences, about 10% seen once. This clonotype was sampled from a female donor with early-stage non-small cell lung cancer. This chain connects TRBV7-8 to TRBJ1-2; D is possibly TRBD1 (5 bases). This specimen was PBMCs, taken at surgery. The CDR3, as DNA: TGTGCCAGCAGTCCGGATCGGGCAGGGTATGGCTACACCTTC. Protein sequence: CASSPDRAGYGYTF.